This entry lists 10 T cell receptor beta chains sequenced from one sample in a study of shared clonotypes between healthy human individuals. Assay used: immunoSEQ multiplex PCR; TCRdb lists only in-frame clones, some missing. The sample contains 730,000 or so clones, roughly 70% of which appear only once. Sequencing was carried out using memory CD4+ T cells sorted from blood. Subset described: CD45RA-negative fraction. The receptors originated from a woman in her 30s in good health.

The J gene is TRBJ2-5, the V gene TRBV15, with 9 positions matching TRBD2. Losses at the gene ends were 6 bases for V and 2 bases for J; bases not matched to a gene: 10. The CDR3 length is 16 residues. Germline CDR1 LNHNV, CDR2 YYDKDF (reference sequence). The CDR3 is CATRRRGLAIQETQYF. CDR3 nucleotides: TGTGCCACCAGGAGACGAGGACTAGCGATACAAGAGACCCAGTACTTC.

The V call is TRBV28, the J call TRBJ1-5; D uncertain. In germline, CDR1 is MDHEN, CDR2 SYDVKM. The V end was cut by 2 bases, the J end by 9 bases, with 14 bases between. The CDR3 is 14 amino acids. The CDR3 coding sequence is TGTGCCAGCAGTTTACCCAGTAATATCCGGCCCCAGCATTTT. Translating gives CASSLPSNIRPQHF.

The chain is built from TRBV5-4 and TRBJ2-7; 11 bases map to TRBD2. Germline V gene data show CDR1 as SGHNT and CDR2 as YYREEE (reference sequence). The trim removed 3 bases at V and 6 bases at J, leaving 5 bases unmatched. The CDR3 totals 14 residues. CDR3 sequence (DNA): TGTGCCAGCAGCTATATAGGGACTAGCGGCGAGCAGTACTTC. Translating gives CASSYIGTSGEQYF.

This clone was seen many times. CDR3 coding DNA: TGTGCCAGCAGTTACGGGGGGGGCACCTATGGCTACACCTTC. Its protein product is CASSYGGGTYGYTF. The V call is TRBV6-5, the J call TRBJ1-2; tentative D call: TRBD1 (6 bases). The CDR3 extends over 14 amino acids. Per germline, CDR1 MNHEY and CDR2 SVGAGI. Trimming stripped 2 bases from V and 4 bases from J, with 11 bases between.

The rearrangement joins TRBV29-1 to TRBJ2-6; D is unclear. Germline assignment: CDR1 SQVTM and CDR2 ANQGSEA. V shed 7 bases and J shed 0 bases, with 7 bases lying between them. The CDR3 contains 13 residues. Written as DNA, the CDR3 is TGCAGCGCCCAGAGCTCTGGGGCCAACGTCCTGACTTTC. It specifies CSAQSSGANVLTF.

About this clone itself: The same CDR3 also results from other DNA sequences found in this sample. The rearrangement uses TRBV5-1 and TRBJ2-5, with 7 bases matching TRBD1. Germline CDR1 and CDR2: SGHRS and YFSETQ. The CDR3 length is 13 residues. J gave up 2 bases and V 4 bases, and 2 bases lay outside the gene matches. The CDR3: CASSGDSQETQYF. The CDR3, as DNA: TGCGCCAGCAGCGGGGACAGTCAAGAGACCCAGTACTTC.

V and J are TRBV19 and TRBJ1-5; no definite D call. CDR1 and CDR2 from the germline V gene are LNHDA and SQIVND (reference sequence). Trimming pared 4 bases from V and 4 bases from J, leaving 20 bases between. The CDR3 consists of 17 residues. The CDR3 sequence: CASSTLTRAGRNQPQHF. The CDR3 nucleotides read TGTGCCAGTAGTACCCTGACTAGGGCAGGACGGAATCAGCCCCAGCATTTT.

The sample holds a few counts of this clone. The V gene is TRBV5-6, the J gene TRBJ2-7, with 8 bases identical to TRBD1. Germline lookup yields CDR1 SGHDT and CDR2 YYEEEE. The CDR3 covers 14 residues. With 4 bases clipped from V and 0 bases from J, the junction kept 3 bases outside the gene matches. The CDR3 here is CASSLTGASYEQYF. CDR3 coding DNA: TGTGCCAGCAGCCTGACAGGGGCCTCCTACGAGCAGTACTTC.

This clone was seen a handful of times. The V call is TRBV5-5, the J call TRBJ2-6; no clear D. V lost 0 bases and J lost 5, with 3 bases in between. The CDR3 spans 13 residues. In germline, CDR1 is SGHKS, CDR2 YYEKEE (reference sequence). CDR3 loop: CASSLEWANVLTF. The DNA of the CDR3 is TGTGCCAGCAGCTTGGAGTGGGCCAACGTCCTGACTTTC.

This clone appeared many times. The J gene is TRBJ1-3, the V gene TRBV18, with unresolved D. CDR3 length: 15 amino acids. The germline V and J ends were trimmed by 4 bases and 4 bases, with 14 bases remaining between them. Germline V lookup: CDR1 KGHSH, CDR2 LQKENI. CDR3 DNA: TGTGCCAGCTCACGGTCGTTGTCTGAAGGAAACACCATATATTTT. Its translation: CASSRSLSEGNTIYF.